Sequencing of this TCR beta chain was carried out in a study of spatial heterogeneity in lung cancer. Study-wide background: Alpha-chain sequences were consistently detected in smaller numbers than beta-chain sequences.

Time point noted: sample taken at primary tumor resection. There were approximately 69 donors, all of them untreated patients with early-stage non-small cell lung cancer. There are a few counts of this clonotype. V lost 6 bases to trimming and J lost 10 bases, with 15 bases between them. The V gene's germline CDR1 is SNHLY and CDR2 FYNNEI. CDR3 length equals 12 residues. Carried by each TCR cDNA molecule was a unique molecular identifier. TCRdb redid the calling of the 5' RACE reads with MiXCR, one entry per CDR3 protein. The data hold tens of thousands of distinct CDR3 sequences, with approximately 5.3% observed a single time.

The TCR sequence derives from a male donor with early-stage non-small cell lung cancer. The rearrangement uses TRBV2 and TRBJ1-1; D is uncertain. The sample consisted of PBMCs, taken at surgery. The DNA of the CDR3 is TGTGCCAGCAGGGGAATCACCCTGGGAGCTTTCTTT. Translation: CASRGITLGAFF.